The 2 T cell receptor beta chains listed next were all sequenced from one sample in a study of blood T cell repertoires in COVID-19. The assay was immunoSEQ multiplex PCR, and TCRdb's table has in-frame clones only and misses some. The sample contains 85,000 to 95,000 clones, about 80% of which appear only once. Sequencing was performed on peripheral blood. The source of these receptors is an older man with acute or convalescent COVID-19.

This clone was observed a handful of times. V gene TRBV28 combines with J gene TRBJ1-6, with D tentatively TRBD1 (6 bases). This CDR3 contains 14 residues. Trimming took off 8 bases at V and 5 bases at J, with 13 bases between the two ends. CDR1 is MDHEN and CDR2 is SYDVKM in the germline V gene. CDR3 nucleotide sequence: TGTGCCAGCCAGACCGGACAGAATAATTCACCCCTCCACTTT. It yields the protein CASQTGQNNSPLHF.

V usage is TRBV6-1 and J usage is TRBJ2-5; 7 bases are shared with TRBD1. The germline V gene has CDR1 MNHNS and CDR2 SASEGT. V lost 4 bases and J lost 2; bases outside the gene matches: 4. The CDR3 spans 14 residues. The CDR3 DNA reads TGTGCCAGCAGTGGGGGACAGACACAAGAGACCCAGTACTTC. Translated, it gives CASSGGQTQETQYF.